Listed here is a single T cell receptor beta chain. Some clones are missing from TCRdb's copy, which holds only in-frame ones; the method was immunoSEQ multiplex PCR. Here the sample spans about 68,000 clones, more than 90% being singletons. These data come from a study of T cell changes during pregnancy in multiple sclerosis. J gave up 5 bases and V 0 bases, and 4 bases lay outside the gene matches. This CDR3 region has 15 residues. Germline CDR1 is MGHRA and CDR2 is YSYEKL. This rearrangement joins TRBV4-1 to TRBJ1-5, with 7 bases identical to TRBD1. This clonotype was sampled from a female donor in good health, enrolled as a control in a pregnancy study. Sequencing used peripheral blood, obtained after pregnancy. Here the CDR3 reads CASSQDGQVHQPQHF. CDR3 coding DNA: TGCGCCAGCAGCCAAGACGGACAGGTTCATCAGCCCCAGCATTTT.